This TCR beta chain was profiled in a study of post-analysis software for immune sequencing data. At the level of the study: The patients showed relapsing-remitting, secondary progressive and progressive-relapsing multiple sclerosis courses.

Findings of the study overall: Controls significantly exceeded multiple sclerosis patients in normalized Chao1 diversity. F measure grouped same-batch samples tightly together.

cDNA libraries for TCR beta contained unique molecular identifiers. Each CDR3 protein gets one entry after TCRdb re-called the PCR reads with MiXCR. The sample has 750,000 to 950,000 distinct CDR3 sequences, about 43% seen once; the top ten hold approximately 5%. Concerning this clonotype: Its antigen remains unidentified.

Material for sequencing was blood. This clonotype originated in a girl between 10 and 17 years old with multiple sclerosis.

For the CDR3, the DNA is TGCAGTGCTAGATCCGCTCGACAGGCCCTATTCTATGGCTACACCTTC. Translated: CSARSARQALFYGYTF. This chain connects TRBV20-1 to TRBJ1-2; D possibly corresponds to TRBD1 (6 bases). CDR3 size: 16 residues. CDR1 and CDR2 from the germline V gene are DFQATT and SNEGSKA (reference sequence). V was trimmed by 2 bases and J by 4 bases, leaving 20 bases between them.